The T cell receptor (beta chain) under discussion was sequenced for a study of CD8+CD57+ T cells in acquired aplastic anemia. Study background: Sorted cells (CD4+ and CD8+) yielded DNA amounts that averaged about 3.1 ug.

With 4 bases clipped from V and 0 bases from J, the junction kept 4 bases outside the gene matches. The CDR3 is 15 residues long. Germline CDR1 reads LNHDA; CDR2 reads SQIVND (reference sequence). Template material for TCR beta VDJ and CDR3 profiling consisted of genomic DNA. MiXCR, run by TCRdb on the reads, gives a single entry per CDR3 protein. The sample includes under 250,000 distinct CDR3 sequences, 60% to 80% of them seen just once. A word on this clonotype: Its antigen is undetermined.

Findings of the study overall: A significant difference in CD8+ Simpson's diversity between patients and controls was not found. Found in both controls and patients were some 30 CD8+ CDR3 sequences.

Before being chosen for sequencing, patients had shown CD8+CD57+ cell expansion by flow cytometry. The chain employs TRBV19 and TRBJ1-1, with 8 nucleotides matching TRBD1. The receptor's source is a human donor with aplastic anemia. Sequencing was performed on sorted CD4+, CD8+, or CD8+CD57+ T cells (not recorded which) from PBMCs. CDR3 amino acids: CASSRDRGLNTEAFF. The CDR3 DNA is TGTGCCAGTAGTAGAGACAGGGGATTGAACACTGAAGCTTTCTTT.